This T cell receptor (beta chain) was recovered during a study of patients and donors after allogeneic stem cell transplantation (dated by TCRdb to the early 2020s). Library prep was done by RT-PCR. The sequencing machine was a NextSeq 550. The public reads were reanalyzed by TCRdb: fastp trimming at Q25, MiXCR alignment, in-frame beta chains only. Each CDR3 protein gets just one entry, which takes the most common genes and DNA from the rows behind it. Counted in this sample were about 74,000 distinct CDR3 sequences; roughly 29% of them appeared once. The top ten clonotypes cover roughly 29% of the sample. This clonotype showed up many times. Its antigen is not yet known. Base qualities are not at hand, and no much larger clone is one base apart. According to the germline V gene (reference sequence), CDR1 reads SEHNR and CDR2 reads FQNEAQ. From cysteine to phenylalanine, the CDR3 is 14 amino acids long. Just the 42-base CDR3 DNA is kept, in frame starting at base 1. V is cut back by 3 bases and J by 5 bases, with 6 bases in the junction unmatched.

This TCR derives from a human donor who was either an allogeneic HSCT recipient or a stem cell or donor lymphocyte infusion donor (not recorded which). It is not recorded whose cells these are; they may come from a transplant donor. Recombination connected TRBV7-9 to TRBJ1-2; 7 central nucleotides agree with TRBD1. Sequencing input: blood, either unsorted or a sorted T cell fraction (not recorded which). The sequence in DNA is TGTGCCAGCAGCTTGCGGGACAGTGGGTATGGCTACACCTTC. Translated, this gives CASSLRDSGYGYTF.